This TCR beta chain comes out of a study of human T cells and chemical hapten exposure. Study background: Once 0.01% DPC had been applied to the upper back by patch test, readings were taken at 6 days.

The CDR3 is made up of 18 amino acids. V shed 3 bases and J shed 3 bases, with 25 bases lying between them. CDR1 and CDR2 (germline): SGHKS, YYEKEE (reference sequence). Time point of the sample: patch test 2, 6 weeks after DPC sensitization. Treatment specified: therapeutic diphenylcyclopropenone sensitization with weekly scalp DPC. From the RACE reads, TCRdb called clonotypes with MiXCR, one entry per CDR3 protein. The sample lists hundreds of thousands of distinct CDR3 sequences; roughly 6.3% were seen once. The receptor comes from a woman younger than 30 with alopecia areata. Some clones in this sample may be carry-over from other donors' samples. Sample: whole blood, taken in connection with sensitization to the hapten diphenylcyclopropenone (DPC). V and J are TRBV5-5 and TRBJ2-7; TRBD2 might be the D (7 bases). The CDR3 DNA is TGTGCCAGCAGCTGGGCCCCTTTCGGGGGGCTATTTAGCTACGAGCAGTACTTC. Its protein product is CASSWAPFGGLFSYEQYF.